The 3 T cell receptor beta chains below all came from one sample that was sequenced in a study of PD-1 blockade in classical Hodgkin lymphoma (dated by TCRdb to between 2020 and 2021). The intended sense of this specimen's time point label: cycle 4 day 1 (C4D1), after about 6 weeks of nivolumab. Every trial patient had relapsed following autologous stem cell transplantation, and prior brentuximab vedotin exposure was what differed among cohorts A, B and C. Library preparation used the immunoSEQ multiplex PCR assay. TCRdb retrieved this table from immuneACCESS and kept in-frame rearrangements only. Not all clones are present; in checked studies, unresolved V genes account for under half, and no reason is known for the remainder. In this sample the table shows about 4,600 clones, roughly two thirds of which occur a single time. The ten top clones hold 25% to 30% of the sample. Sample: peripheral blood mononuclear cells (PBMCs), taken before the fourth cycle of nivolumab. The receptors come from a human donor with classical Hodgkin lymphoma.

This rearrangement joins TRBV7-2 to TRBJ2-1; no reliable D call. The CDR3 spans 15 residues. Germline-derived CDR1 and CDR2 are SGHTA and FQGNSA. The ends were cut back, 1 base at V and 7 bases at J, with 14 bases in the middle. The chain's CDR3 is CASSLGSFVGNEQFF. The CDR3 bases are TGTGCCAGCAGCTTAGGGAGTTTTGTAGGTAATGAGCAGTTCTTC. The full variable domain, rest sourced from reference TRBV7-2 and TRBJ2-1, is GAGVSQSPSNKVTEKGKDVELRCDPISGHTALYWYRQSLGQGLEFLIYFQGNSAPDKSGLPSDRFSAERTGGSVSTLTIQRTQQEDSAVYLCASSLGSFVGNEQFFGPGTRLTVL.

V usage is TRBV7-2 and J usage is TRBJ1-3; a possible D gene is TRBD1 (6 bases). V gave up 4 bases and J gave up 4 bases, with 14 bases separating them. The CDR3 totals 15 residues. CDR1 is SGHTA, CDR2 FQGNSA, per germline. The CDR3: CASSSGGLGGNTIYF. The CDR3 nucleotides are TGTGCCAGCAGCTCGGGGGGGCTTGGAGGAAACACCATATATTTT. The full variable domain, with the rest looked up from reference TRBV7-2 and TRBJ1-3, is GAGVSQSPSNKVTEKGKDVELRCDPISGHTALYWYRQSLGQGLEFLIYFQGNSAPDKSGLPSDRFSAERTGGSVSTLTIQRTQQEDSAVYLCASSSGGLGGNTIYFGEGSWLTVV.

The chain carries TRBV5-6 and TRBJ1-2, with no clear D. The germline CDR1 and CDR2 sequences are SGHDT and YYEEEE. V lost 0 bases, J lost 4 bases, and 7 bases lay in between. This CDR3 is built from 13 residues. DNA for the CDR3: TGTGCCAGCAGCTTGGTGGGCACCTATGGCTACACCTTC. Its protein product is CASSLVGTYGYTF.